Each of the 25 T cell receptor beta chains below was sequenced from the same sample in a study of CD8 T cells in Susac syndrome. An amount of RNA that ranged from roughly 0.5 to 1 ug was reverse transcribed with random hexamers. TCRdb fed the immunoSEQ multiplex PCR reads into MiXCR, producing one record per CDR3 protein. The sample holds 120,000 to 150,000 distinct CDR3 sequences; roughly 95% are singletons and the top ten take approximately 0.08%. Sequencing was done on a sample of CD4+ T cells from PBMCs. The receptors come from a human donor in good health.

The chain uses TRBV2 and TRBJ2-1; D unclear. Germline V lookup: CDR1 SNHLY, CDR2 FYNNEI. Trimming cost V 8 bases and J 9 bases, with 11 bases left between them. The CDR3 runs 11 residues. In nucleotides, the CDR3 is TGTGCCAGCCTAAGAATGGGTGAGCAGTTCTTC. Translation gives CASLRMGEQFF.

In DNA form, the CDR3 reads TGCAGTGCTAGCCCCATTCAGGGGGGTAATGAAAAACTGTTTTTT. It codes for CSASPIQGGNEKLFF. V usage is TRBV20-1 and J usage is TRBJ1-4, with 7 positions matching TRBD1. Germline assignment: CDR1 DFQATT and CDR2 SNEGSKA (reference sequence). V lost 3 bases to trimming and J lost 4 bases; unmatched junction nucleotides: 8. CDR3 length: 15 residues.

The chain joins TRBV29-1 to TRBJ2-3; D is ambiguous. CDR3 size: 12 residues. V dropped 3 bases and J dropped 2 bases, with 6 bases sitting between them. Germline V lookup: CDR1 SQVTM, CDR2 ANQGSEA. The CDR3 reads CSVEADTDTQYF. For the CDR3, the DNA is TGCAGCGTTGAGGCGGACACAGATACGCAGTATTTT.

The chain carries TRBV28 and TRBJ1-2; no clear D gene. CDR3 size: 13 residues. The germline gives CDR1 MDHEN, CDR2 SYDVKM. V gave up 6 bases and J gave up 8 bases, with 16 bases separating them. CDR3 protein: CASRSPTLGGYTF. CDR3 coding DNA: TGTGCCAGCAGGTCCCCCACATTGGGAGGCTACACCTTC.

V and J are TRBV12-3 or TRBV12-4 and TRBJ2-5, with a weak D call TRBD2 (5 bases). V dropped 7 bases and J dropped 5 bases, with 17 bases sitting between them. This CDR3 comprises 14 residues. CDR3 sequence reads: CASNLDHRGETQYF. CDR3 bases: TGTGCCAGCAACCTCGACCACCGAGGGGAGACCCAGTACTTC.

The chain's CDR3 is CASTSRGGPKTQYF. CDR3 DNA: TGTGCCAGCACCTCGAGGGGGGGGCCGAAGACCCAGTACTTC. This sequence joins TRBV27 and TRBJ2-5, with D possibly being TRBD2 (7 bases). This CDR3 comprises 14 residues. Per germline, CDR1 MNHEY and CDR2 SMNVEV (reference sequence). The V end was cut by 7 bases, the J end by 6 bases, with 18 bases between.

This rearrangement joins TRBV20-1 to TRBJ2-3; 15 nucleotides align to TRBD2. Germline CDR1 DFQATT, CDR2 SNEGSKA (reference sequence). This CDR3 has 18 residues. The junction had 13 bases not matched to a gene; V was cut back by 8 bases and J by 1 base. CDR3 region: CSLRTSGRGSSGTDTQYF. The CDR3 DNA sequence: TGCAGTCTAAGGACTAGCGGGAGGGGGTCAAGTGGCACAGATACGCAGTATTTT.

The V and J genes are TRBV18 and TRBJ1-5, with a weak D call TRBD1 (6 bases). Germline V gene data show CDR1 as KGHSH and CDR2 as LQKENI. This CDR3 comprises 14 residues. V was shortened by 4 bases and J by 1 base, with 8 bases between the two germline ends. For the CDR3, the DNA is TGTGCCAGCTCACGCCAGGGGAGCAATCAGCCCCAGCATTTT. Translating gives CASSRQGSNQPQHF.

The CDR3 loop reads CASSLDGGQTHYGYTF. CDR3 nucleotides: TGTGCCAGCAGCTTAGATGGTGGGCAGACCCACTATGGCTACACCTTC. V is TRBV11-1 and J is TRBJ1-2, with no clear D. The CDR3 is 16 residues long. V lost 1 base and J lost 3, with 15 bases in between. The germline CDR1 and CDR2 sequences are SGHAT and FQDESV (reference sequence).

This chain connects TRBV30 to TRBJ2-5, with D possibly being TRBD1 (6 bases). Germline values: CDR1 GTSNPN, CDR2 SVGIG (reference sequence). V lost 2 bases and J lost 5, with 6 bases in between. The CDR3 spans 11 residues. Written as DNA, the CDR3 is TGTGCCTGGAGTAGGGGGGAGACCCAGTACTTC. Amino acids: CAWSRGETQYF.

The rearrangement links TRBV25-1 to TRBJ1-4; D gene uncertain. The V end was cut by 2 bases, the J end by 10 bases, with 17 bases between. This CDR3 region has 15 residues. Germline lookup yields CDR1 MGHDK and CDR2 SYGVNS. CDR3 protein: CASSEAGRAARKLFF. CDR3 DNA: TGTGCCAGCAGTGAAGCCGGGAGGGCGGCCAGAAAACTGTTTTTT.

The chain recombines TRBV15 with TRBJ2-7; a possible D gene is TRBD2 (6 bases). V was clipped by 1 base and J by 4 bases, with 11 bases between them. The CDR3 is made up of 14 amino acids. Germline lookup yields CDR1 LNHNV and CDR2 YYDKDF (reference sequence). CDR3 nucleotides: TGTGCCACCAGCAGAGGAAGCAGCGGGTACGAGCAGTACTTC. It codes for CATSRGSSGYEQYF.

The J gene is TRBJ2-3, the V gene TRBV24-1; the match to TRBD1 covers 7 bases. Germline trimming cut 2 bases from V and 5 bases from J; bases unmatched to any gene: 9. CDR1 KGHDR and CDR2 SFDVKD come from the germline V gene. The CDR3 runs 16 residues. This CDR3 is CATSDSTLRDRDTQYF. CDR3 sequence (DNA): TGTGCCACCAGTGATTCAACTCTCCGGGACAGAGATACGCAGTATTTT.

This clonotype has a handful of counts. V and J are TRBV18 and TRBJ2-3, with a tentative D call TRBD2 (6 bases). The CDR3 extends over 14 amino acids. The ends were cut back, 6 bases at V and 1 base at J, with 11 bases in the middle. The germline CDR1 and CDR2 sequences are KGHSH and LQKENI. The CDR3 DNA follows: TGTGCCAGCTCTCTGGGACTTCGCACAGATACGCAGTATTTT. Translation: CASSLGLRTDTQYF.

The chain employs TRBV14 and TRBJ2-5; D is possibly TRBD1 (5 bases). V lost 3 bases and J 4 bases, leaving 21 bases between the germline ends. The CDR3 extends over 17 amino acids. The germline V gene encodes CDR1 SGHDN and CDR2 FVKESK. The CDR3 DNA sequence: TGTGCCAGCAGCCAGCCCTACGATTGGGCAGGGCGAGAGACCCAGTACTTC. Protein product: CASSQPYDWAGRETQYF.

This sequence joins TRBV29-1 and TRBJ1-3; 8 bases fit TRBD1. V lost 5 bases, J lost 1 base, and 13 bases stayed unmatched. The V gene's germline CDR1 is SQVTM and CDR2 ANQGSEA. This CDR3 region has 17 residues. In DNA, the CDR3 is TGCAGCGTTAGGACAGGGAAAGGACCTAGTTCTGGAAACACCATATATTTT. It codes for CSVRTGKGPSSGNTIYF.

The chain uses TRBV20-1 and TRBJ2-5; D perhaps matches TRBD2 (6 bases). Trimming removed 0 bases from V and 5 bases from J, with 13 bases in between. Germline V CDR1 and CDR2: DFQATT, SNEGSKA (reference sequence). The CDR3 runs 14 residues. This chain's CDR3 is CSARDTGGWETQYF. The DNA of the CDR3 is TGCAGTGCTAGAGATACAGGAGGGTGGGAGACCCAGTACTTC.

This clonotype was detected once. CDR3 in DNA: TGTGCCAGCAGCTTAGATTGGACTTCGGACGAGCAGTACTTC. This gives the protein CASSLDWTSDEQYF. The chain links TRBV11-2 to TRBJ2-7, with a weak D call TRBD2 (5 bases). CDR3 size: 14 residues. V lost 0 bases, J lost 5 bases, and 11 bases lay in between. Germline values: CDR1 SGHAT, CDR2 FQNNGV.

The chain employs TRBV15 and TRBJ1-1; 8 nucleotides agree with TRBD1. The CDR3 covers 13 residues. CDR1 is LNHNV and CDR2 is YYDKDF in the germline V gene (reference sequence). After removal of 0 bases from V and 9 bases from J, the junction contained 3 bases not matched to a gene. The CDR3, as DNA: TGTGCCACCAGCAGAGAACAGGGGGTTAAAGCTTTCTTT. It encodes CATSREQGVKAFF. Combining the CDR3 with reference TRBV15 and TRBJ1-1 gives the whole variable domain DAMVIQNPRYQVTQFGKPVTLSCSQTLNHNVMYWYQQKSSQAPKLLFHYYDKDFNNEADTPDNFQSRRPNTSFCFLDIRSPGLGDTAMYLCATSREQGVKAFFGQGTRLTVV.

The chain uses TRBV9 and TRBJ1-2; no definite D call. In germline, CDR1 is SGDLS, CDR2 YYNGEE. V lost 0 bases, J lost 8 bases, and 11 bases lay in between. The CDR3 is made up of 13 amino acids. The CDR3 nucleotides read TGTGCCAGCAGCGTAGCCACCAAGGGAGGCTACACCTTC. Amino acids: CASSVATKGGYTF.

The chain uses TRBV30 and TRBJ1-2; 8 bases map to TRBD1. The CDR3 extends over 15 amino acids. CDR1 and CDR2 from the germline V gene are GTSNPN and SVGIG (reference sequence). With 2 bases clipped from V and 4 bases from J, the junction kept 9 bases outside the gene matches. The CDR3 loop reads CAWSRSRGQIYGYTF. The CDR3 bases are TGTGCCTGGAGTCGCTCCAGGGGGCAGATCTATGGCTACACCTTC.

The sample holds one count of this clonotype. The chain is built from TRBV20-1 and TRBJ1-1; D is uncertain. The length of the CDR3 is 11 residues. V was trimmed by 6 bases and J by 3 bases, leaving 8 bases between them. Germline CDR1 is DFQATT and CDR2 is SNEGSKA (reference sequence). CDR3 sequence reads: CSAGRDTEAFF. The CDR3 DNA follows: TGCAGTGCGGGAAGGGACACTGAAGCTTTCTTT.

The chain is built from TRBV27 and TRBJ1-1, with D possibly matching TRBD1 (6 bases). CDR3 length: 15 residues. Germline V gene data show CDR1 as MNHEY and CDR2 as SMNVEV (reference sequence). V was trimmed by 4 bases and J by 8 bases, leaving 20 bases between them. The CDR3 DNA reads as TGTGCCAGCAGTTCTTTGGTGGGGGGCGATATGGAAGCTTTCTTT. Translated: CASSSLVGGDMEAFF.

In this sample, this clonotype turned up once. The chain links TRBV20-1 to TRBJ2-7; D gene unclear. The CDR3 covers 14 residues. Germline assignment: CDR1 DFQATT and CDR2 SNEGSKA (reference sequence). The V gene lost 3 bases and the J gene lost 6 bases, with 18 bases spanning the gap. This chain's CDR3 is CSARLASGLGEQYF. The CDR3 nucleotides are TGCAGTGCTAGGTTGGCTAGTGGGTTGGGCGAGCAGTACTTC.

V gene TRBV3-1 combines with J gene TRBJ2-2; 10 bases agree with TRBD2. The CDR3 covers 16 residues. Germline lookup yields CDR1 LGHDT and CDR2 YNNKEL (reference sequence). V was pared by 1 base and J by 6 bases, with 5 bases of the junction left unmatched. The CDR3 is CASSQVLAGVSGELFF. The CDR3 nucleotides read TGTGCCAGCAGCCAAGTCCTAGCGGGAGTTTCCGGGGAGCTGTTTTTT.